The 6 T cell receptor beta chains below were found in one sample sequenced in a study of blood T cell repertoires in COVID-19 (TCRdb year 2020). The library was built by means of the immunoSEQ multiplex PCR assay. TCRdb limited this immuneACCESS table to in-frame rearrangements with V and J called. A share of clones is missing; checked studies link under half to unresolved V genes, and the rest is unexplained. The table for this sample lists about 240,000 clones; 83% of them were counted only once. The top ten clonotypes cover about 3.8% of the sample. Sequenced input: PBMCs or T cells enriched from blood (not recorded which). The receptor source for this set is a woman between 35 and 50 years old who had been exposed to COVID-19.

The rearrangement joins TRBV27 to TRBJ1-5; 8 nucleotides agree with TRBD1. This CDR3 contains 17 residues. Germline V gene sequence: CDR1 MNHEY, CDR2 SMNVEV (reference sequence). The J segment lost 1 base and the V segment lost 6 bases, leaving 11 bases of the junction unmatched. The DNA for the CDR3 is TGTGCCAGCAGCCCCCTTGACGGACAGGGAAGCAATCAGCCCCAGCATTTT. Translation gives CASSPLDGQGSNQPQHF.

The chain has TRBV7-2 and TRBJ1-1, with D possibly TRBD1 on 6 matching bases. The germline V gene has CDR1 SGHTA and CDR2 FQGNSA. V was trimmed by 5 bases and J by 10 bases, leaving 14 bases between them. The CDR3 covers 12 residues. The CDR3 is CASSPSGEGAFF. The CDR3 DNA is TGTGCCAGCAGCCCCTCAGGGGAGGGAGCTTTCTTT.

This clone was seen only a few times. The chain recombines TRBV7-8 with TRBJ1-1; 7 bases line up with TRBD1. Trimming cost V 10 bases and J 4 bases; bases outside gene matches: 9. This CDR3 is built from 13 residues. The V gene's germline CDR1 is SGHVS and CDR2 FQNEAQ. DNA for the CDR3: TGTGCCACCATTGAGGGGGCGGGCACTGAAGCTTTCTTT. It encodes CATIEGAGTEAFF.

The J gene is TRBJ1-6, the V gene TRBV7-8, with D possibly matching TRBD1 (5 bases). Trimming took off 0 bases at V and 7 bases at J, with 19 bases between the two ends. Germline values: CDR1 SGHVS, CDR2 FQNEAQ. The CDR3 loop spans 18 amino acids. CDR3 loop: CASSLARGRESGNSPLHF. The CDR3 coding sequence is TGTGCCAGCAGCTTAGCGCGGGGGAGGGAGAGTGGGAATTCACCCCTCCACTTT.

The V gene is TRBV6-5, the J gene TRBJ1-5; 7 nucleotides align to TRBD1. Germline trimming cut 8 bases from V and 5 bases from J; bases unmatched to any gene: 6. The length of the CDR3 is 13 residues. The V gene's germline CDR1 is MNHEY and CDR2 SVGAGI. The CDR3 loop is CASQTTGDQPQHF. The DNA of the CDR3 is TGTGCCAGCCAAACAACAGGGGATCAGCCCCAGCATTTT.

The V gene is TRBV5-5, the J gene TRBJ2-7; D is perhaps TRBD2 (6 bases). The CDR3 runs 13 residues. V gave up 0 bases and J gave up 5 bases, with 9 bases separating them. CDR1 is SGHKS and CDR2 is YYEKEE in the germline V gene (reference sequence). The CDR3 sequence is CASSLAGGNEQYF. CDR3 nucleotides: TGTGCCAGCAGCTTGGCCGGGGGTAACGAGCAGTACTTC.